The 13 T cell receptor beta chains below come from one sample, sequenced in a study of T cell repertoires in cytomegalovirus infection. TCRdb analysed the reads with MiXCR anew, one entry per CDR3 protein. The sample lists nearly 550,000 distinct CDR3 sequences, approximately 16% occurring once. Sequenced input: CD8+ T cells from PBMCs. The receptors here all came from a human donor in good health (CMV status not recorded). Some clones in this sample may be carry-over from other donors' samples.

This clonotype has ten or more counts. The chain couples TRBV19 to TRBJ2-7; tentatively, D is TRBD1 (6 bases). Per germline, CDR1 LNHDA and CDR2 SQIVND (reference sequence). The CDR3 runs to 13 residues. Trimming pared 4 bases from V and 4 bases from J, leaving 11 bases between. The CDR3 nucleotides are TGTGCCAGTAGTACGGGACACAAATACGAGCAGTACTTC. It codes for CASSTGHKYEQYF.

This clonotype was observed many times. The rearrangement joins TRBV6-1 to TRBJ2-7, with 10 bases identical to TRBD2. J lost 1 base, V lost 6 bases, and 6 bases had no gene match. The germline V gene has CDR1 MNHNS and CDR2 SASEGT. The CDR3 spans 15 residues. CDR3 sequence: CASRWTSGLSYEQYF. As DNA, the CDR3 is TGTGCCAGCAGGTGGACTAGCGGTCTGTCCTACGAGCAGTACTTC.

Points on this clonotype: A read error is likely, as this CDR3 ends without the conserved phenylalanine or tryptophan. V is TRBV5-5 and J is TRBJ2-2; a weak D match, TRBD2 (5 bases). V was trimmed by 0 bases and J by 7 bases, leaving 16 bases between them. The CDR3 is 16 residues long. From germline, CDR1 is SGHKS and CDR2 YYEKEE (reference sequence). The CDR3 nucleotides read TGTGCCAGCAGCTTGGGCTACGGGGATCGGGGCGGGGAGCTGTTTCTT. This encodes CASSLGYGDRGGELFL.

The chain uses TRBV28 and TRBJ2-7; TRBD1 matches at 10 bases. This CDR3 has 15 amino acids. V shed 6 bases, J shed 3 bases, and the junction held 8 bases outside the gene matches. The germline V gene encodes CDR1 MDHEN and CDR2 SYDVKM. CDR3: CASSFLRDRGYEQYF. DNA for the CDR3: TGTGCCAGCAGCTTCCTTCGGGACAGGGGCTACGAGCAGTACTTC.

A few counts support this clonotype. The J gene is TRBJ2-7, the V gene TRBV10-2, with D possibly being TRBD2 (6 bases). Germline values: CDR1 WSHSY, CDR2 SAAADI. The V end lost 9 bases, the J end lost 3 bases, and 18 bases lay between the germline ends. There are 14 residues in the CDR3. This chain's CDR3 is CASVQGSRGYEQYF. The CDR3 DNA reads as TGCGCCAGTGTACAAGGCTCGCGGGGCTACGAGCAGTACTTC.

The rearrangement links TRBV27 to TRBJ1-4, with TRBD1 as a possible D gene (5 bases). This CDR3 contains 15 residues. V was clipped by 6 bases and J by 8 bases, with 19 bases between them. Germline-derived CDR1 and CDR2 are MNHEY and SMNVEV (reference sequence). This CDR3 is CASSLAGSGKEKLFF. The CDR3 bases are TGTGCCAGCAGCCTCGCGGGATCAGGGAAAGAAAAACTGTTTTTT.

This rearrangement joins TRBV6-4 to TRBJ2-6; no firm D call. This CDR3 is built from 14 residues. Trimming took 2 bases from V and 1 from J, leaving 3 bases between them. Germline CDR1 MRHNA, CDR2 SNTAGT. Here the CDR3 reads CASSDHSGANVLTF. CDR3 in DNA: TGTGCCAGCAGTGACCATTCTGGGGCCAACGTCCTGACTTTC.

CDR3 sequence: CASSSPPSWRNNEKLFF. The DNA of the CDR3 is TGTGCCAGTAGTAGTCCTCCTTCTTGGAGAAATAATGAAAAACTGTTTTTT. The chain employs TRBV19 and TRBJ1-4; no firm D call. CDR3 length: 17 residues. Trimming shortened V by 4 bases and J by 4 bases, and 19 bases separated the two germline ends. Germline V gene lookup returns CDR1 LNHDA and CDR2 SQIVND (reference sequence).

This clonotype was seen repeatedly, ten times or more. The chain uses TRBV29-1 and TRBJ2-1; tentative D call: TRBD2 (6 bases). V shed 0 bases and J shed 6 bases, with 24 bases lying between them. The CDR3 runs to 18 residues. Germline V gene lookup returns CDR1 SQVTM and CDR2 ANQGSEA. The CDR3 DNA is TGCAGCGTTGAAGATCTCAAGAGGACATCAAGAGCGGGCAATGAGCAGTTCTTC. It specifies CSVEDLKRTSRAGNEQFF.

This clonotype was picked up a small number of times. V usage is TRBV27 and J usage is TRBJ2-7, with D unclear. In germline, CDR1 is MNHEY, CDR2 SMNVEV (reference sequence). V was pared by 6 bases and J by 5 bases, with 23 bases between. This CDR3 has 16 residues. CDR3 amino acids: CASSSNIHSPAHEQYF. CDR3 coding DNA: TGTGCCAGCAGCTCAAACATACACTCGCCGGCCCACGAGCAGTACTTC.

The sample holds many counts of this clonotype. The chain joins TRBV4-2 to TRBJ1-1; D remains unclear. There are 14 residues in the CDR3. Between the trimmed V and J ends, which lost 1 base and 1 base, there was a span of 7 bases. Germline V gene lookup returns CDR1 LGHNA and CDR2 YNFKEQ. The CDR3 reads CASSQGHTNTEAFF. The CDR3 nucleotides are TGTGCCAGCAGCCAAGGACACACGAACACTGAAGCTTTCTTT.

Only a few counts were recorded for this clonotype. CDR3 sequence reads: CASSLGVNYEQYF. CDR3 DNA: TGTGCCAGCAGTTTGGGGGTGAATTACGAGCAGTACTTC. The chain combines TRBV27 with TRBJ2-7; D is perhaps TRBD1 or TRBD2 (5 bases each). The CDR3 sequence is 13 residues long. Trimming took 3 bases from V and 4 from J, leaving 10 bases between them. The V gene's germline CDR1 is MNHEY and CDR2 SMNVEV (reference sequence).

The sample holds many counts of this clonotype. The rearrangement uses TRBV7-6 and TRBJ2-7, with 12 bases fitting TRBD2. The length of the CDR3 is 15 residues. Germline trimming cut 5 bases from V and 3 bases from J; bases unmatched to any gene: 5. Germline CDR1 is SGHVS and CDR2 is FNYEAQ. DNA for the CDR3: TGTGCCAGCAGCAAACTAGCGGGAGGCAACTACGAGCAGTACTTC. It codes for CASSKLAGGNYEQYF.